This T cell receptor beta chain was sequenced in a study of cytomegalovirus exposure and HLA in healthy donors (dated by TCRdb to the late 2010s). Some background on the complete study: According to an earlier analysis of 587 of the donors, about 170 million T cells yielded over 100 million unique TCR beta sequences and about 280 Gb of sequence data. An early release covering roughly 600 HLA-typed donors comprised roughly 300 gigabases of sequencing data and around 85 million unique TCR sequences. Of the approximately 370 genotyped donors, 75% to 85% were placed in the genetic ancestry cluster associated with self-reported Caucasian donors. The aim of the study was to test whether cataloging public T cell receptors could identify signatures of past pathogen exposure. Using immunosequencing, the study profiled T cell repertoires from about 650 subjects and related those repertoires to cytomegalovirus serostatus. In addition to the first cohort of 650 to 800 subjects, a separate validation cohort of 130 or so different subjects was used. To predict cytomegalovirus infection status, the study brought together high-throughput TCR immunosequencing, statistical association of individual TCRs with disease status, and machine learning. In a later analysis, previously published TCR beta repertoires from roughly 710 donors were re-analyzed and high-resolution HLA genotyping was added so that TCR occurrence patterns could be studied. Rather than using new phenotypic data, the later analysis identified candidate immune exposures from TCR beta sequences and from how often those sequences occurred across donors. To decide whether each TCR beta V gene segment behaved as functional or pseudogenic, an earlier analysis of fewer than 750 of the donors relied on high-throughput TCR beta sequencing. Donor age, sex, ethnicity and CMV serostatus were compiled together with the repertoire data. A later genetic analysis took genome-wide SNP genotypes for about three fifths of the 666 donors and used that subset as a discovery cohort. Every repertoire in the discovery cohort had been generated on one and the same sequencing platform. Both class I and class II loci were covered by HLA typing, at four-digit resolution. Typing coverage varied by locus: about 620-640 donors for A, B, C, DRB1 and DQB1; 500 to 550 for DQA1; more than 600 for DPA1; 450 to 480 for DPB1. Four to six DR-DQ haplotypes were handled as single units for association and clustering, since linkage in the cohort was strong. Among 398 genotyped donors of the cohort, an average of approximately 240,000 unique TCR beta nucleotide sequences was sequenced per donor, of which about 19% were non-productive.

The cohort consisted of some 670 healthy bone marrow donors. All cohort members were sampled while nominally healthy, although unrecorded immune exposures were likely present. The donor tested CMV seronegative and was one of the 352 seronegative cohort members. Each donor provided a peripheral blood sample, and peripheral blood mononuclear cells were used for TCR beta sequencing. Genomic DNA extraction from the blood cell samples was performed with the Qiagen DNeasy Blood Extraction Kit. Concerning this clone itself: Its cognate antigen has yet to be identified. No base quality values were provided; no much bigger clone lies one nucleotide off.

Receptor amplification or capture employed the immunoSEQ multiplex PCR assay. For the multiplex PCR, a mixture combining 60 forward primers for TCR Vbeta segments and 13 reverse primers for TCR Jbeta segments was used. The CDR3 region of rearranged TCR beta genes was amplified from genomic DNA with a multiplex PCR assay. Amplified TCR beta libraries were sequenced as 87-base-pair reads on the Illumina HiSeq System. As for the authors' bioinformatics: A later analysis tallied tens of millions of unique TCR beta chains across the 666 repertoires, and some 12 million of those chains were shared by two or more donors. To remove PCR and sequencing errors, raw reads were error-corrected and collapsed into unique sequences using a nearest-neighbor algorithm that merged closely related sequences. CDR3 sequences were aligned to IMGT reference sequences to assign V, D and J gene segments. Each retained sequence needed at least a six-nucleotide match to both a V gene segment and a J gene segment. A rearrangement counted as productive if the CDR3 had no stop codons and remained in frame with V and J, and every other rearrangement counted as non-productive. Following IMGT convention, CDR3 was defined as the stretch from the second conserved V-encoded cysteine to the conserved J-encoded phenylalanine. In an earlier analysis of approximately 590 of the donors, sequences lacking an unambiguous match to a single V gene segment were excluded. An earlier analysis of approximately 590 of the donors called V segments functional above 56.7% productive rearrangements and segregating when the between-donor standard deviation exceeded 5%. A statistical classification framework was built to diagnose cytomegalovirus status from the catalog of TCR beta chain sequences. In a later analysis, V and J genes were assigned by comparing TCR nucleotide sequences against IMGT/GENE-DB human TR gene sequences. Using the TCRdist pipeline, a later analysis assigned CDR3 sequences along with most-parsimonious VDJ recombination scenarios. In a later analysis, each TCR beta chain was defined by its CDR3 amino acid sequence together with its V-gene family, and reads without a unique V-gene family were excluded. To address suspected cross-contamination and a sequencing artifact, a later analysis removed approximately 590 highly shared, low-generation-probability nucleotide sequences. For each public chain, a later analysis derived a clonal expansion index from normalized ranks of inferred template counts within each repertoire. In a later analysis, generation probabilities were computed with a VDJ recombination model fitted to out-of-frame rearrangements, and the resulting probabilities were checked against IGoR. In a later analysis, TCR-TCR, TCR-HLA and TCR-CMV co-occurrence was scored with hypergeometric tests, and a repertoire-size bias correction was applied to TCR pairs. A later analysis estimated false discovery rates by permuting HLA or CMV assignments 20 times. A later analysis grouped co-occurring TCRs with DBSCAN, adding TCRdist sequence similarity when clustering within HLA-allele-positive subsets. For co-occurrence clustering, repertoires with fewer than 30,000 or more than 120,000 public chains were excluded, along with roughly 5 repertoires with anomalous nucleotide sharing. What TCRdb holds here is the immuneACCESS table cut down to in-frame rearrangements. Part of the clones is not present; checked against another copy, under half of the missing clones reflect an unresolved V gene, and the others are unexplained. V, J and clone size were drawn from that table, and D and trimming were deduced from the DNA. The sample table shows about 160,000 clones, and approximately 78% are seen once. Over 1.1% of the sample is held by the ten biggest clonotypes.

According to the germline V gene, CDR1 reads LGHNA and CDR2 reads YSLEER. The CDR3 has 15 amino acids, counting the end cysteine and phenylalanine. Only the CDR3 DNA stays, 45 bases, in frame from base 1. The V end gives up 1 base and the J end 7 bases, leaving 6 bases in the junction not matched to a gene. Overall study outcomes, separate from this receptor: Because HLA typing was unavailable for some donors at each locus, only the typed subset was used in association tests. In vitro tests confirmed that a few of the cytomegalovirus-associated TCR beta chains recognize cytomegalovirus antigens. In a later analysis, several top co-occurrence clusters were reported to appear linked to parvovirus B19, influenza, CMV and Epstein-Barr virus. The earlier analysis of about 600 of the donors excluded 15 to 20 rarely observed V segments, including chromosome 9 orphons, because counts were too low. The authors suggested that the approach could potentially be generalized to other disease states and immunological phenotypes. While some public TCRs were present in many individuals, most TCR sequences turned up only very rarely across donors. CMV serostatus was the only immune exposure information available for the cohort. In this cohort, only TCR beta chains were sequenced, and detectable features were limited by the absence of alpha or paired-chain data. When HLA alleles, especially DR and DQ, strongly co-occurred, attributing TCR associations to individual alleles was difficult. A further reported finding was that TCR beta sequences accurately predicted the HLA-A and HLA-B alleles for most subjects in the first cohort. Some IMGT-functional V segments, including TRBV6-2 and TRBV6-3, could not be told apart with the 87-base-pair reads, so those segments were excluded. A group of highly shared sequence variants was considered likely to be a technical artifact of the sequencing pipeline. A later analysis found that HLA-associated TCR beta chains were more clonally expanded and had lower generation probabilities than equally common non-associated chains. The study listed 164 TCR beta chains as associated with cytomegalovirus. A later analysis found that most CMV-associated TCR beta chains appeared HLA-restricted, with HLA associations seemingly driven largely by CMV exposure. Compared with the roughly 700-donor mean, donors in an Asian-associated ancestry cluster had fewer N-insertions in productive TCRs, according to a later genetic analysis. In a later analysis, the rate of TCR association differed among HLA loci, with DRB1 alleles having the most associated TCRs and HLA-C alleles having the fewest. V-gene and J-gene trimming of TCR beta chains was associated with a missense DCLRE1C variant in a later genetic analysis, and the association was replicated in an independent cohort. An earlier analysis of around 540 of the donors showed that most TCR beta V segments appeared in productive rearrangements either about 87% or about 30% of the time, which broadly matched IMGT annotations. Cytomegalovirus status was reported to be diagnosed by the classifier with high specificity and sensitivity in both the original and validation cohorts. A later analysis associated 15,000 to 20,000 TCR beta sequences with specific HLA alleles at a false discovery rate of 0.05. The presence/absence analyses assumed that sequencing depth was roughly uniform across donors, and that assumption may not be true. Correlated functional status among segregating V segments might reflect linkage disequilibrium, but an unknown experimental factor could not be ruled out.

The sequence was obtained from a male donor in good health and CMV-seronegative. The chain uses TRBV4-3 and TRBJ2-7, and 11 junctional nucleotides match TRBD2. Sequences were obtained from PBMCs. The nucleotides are TGCGCCAGCAGCCAAGCACTAGCGGGAGAGTGGGAGCAGTACTTC. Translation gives CASSQALAGEWEQYF.